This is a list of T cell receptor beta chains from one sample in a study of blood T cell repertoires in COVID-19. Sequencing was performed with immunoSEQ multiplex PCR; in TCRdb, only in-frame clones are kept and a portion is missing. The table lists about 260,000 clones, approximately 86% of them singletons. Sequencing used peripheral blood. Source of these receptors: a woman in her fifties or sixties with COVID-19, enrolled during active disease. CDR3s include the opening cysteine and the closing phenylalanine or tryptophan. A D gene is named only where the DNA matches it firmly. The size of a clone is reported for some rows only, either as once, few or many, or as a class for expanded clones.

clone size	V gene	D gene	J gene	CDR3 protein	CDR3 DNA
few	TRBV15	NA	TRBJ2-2	CATSRDGVSSLLRAGELFF	TGTGCCACCAGCAGAGATGGGGTCTCGTCGTTACTGCGGGCCGGGGAGCTGTTTTTT
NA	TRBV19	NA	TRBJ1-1	CASRRREANTEAFF	TGTGCCAGTAGGCGCCGGGAGGCGAACACTGAAGCTTTCTTT
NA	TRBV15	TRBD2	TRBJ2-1	CATSILRGGAGQFF	TGTGCCACCAGCATCCTGCGGGGGGGCGCGGGGCAGTTCTTC
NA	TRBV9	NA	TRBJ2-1	CASSVGSGAGVDEQFF	TGTGCCAGCAGCGTAGGGTCAGGGGCTGGTGTCGATGAGCAGTTCTTC
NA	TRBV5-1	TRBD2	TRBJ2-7	CASSSGTSLYEQYF	TGCGCCAGCAGCTCCGGGACTAGTCTCTACGAGCAGTACTTC
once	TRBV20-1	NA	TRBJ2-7	CSARDYYEQYF	TGCAGTGCTAGAGACTACTACGAGCAGTACTTC
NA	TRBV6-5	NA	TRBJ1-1	CASSLLRGNTEAFF	TGTGCCAGCAGTCTTCTCCGGGGGAACACTGAAGCTTTCTTT
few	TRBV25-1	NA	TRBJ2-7	CASSERGRASEQYF	TGTGCCAGCAGTGAAAGGGGGAGGGCCTCCGAGCAGTACTTC
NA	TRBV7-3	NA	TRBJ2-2	CASSLAGPGRNTGELFF	TGTGCCAGCAGCTTAGCCGGGCCAGGGCGGAACACCGGGGAGCTGTTTTTT
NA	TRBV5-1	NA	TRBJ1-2	CASSLVRAGDGYTF	TGCGCCAGCAGCTTGGTGCGGGCAGGGGATGGCTACACCTTC
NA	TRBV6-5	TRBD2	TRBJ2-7	CASMRESSYEQYF	TGTGCGTCGATGCGGGAGAGCTCCTACGAGCAGTACTTC
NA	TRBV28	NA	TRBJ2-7	CASSLELGAEPYEQYF	TGTGCCAGCAGTCTCGAGTTAGGTGCGGAACCCTACGAGCAGTACTTC
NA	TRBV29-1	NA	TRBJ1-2	CSVEDRQGSFGYTF	TGCAGCGTTGAAGACCGCCAGGGCAGTTTTGGCTACACCTTC
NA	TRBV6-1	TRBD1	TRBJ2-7	CASSERLYRGSREQYF	TGTGCCAGCAGTGAGAGGTTGTACAGGGGATCCCGGGAGCAGTACTTC
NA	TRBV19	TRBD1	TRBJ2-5	CASSTGGPDQYF	TGTGCCAGTAGTACAGGGGGTCCGGACCAGTACTTC
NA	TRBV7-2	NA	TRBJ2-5	CASSRDPGVSGETQYF	TGTGCCAGCAGTAGAGACCCAGGGGTGAGCGGAGAGACCCAGTACTTC